This TCR beta chain was sequenced for a study of cytomegalovirus exposure and HLA in healthy donors. Study background: Prior work identified around 100 million unique TCR beta sequences in some 200 million T cells.

Vbeta (60) and Jbeta (13) primers were used in the PCR. The method was immunoSEQ multiplex PCR; TCRdb's version includes in-frame clones alone and lacks a portion of them. The repertoire holds some 90,000 clones, with roughly 77% as singletons. CDR1 and CDR2 (germline): SGHRS, YFSETQ. The CDR3 covers 16 residues. The V and J ends lost 4 bases and 1 base, in that order; junction bases with no gene match: 5. This chain links TRBV5-1 with TRBJ2-2, with TRBD1 matching 9 bases. This receptor was taken from a man aged 35 to 55 in good health and CMV-seronegative. Sequenced: PBMCs. Here the CDR3 DNA reads TGCGCCAGCAGCACACAGGGGGCAATGAACACCGGGGAGCTGTTTTTT. Its translation is CASSTQGAMNTGELFF.